This is a list of T cell receptor beta chains from one sample in a study of technical replicates of blood from a handful of donors. Measured with immunoSEQ multiplex PCR; TCRdb has only the in-frame clones, and not every one. This table has 67,000 or so clones, about nine tenths appearing once. Sequenced material: T cells isolated from PBMCs. Receptors originate from a human donor in good health. CDR3s include the opening cysteine and the closing phenylalanine or tryptophan. The D gene is left open where the match is weak. A clone size is listed for some rows: how often the clone was seen (once, few, many), or a class if it is expanded.

cdr3_nt cdr3_aa clone_size v_call d_call j_call
TGCAGCGTTCGGAGATTCTACGAGCAGTACTTC CSVRRFYEQYF . TRBV29-1 . TRBJ2-7
TGTGCCAGCAGCTTGGGACTAGCGGAGAGCTCCTACGAGCAGTACTTC CASSLGLAESSYEQYF . TRBV5-6 TRBD2 TRBJ2-7
TGTGCCAGCAGGCCTACTCAGGGTGGGGAGACCCAGTACTTC CASRPTQGGETQYF . TRBV28 . TRBJ2-5
TGTGCCTTTATGCAAGGGGACAGGGGGGGAGGCTACACCTTC CAFMQGDRGGGYTF . TRBV30 TRBD1 TRBJ1-2
TGTGCCAGCAGTGACCCCCTAAGGAGAGAAAATCAGCCCCAGCATTTT CASSDPLRRENQPQHF once TRBV6-1 . TRBJ1-5
TGTGCCAGCAGTTACTCAGCAGGTCCCAAAAACATTCAGTACTTC CASSYSAGPKNIQYF . TRBV6-5 . TRBJ2-4
TGCGCCAGCAGCCAAGAGGACAGGGGCGAGACCCAGTACTTC CASSQEDRGETQYF . TRBV4-1 TRBD1 TRBJ2-5
TGTGCCAGCAGGGGCCCCGACAGTTACAATGAGCAGTTCTTC CASRGPDSYNEQFF . TRBV6-4 . TRBJ2-1
TGTGCCAGCAGCGTAAGGGCAGCGGGAGGGGACGAGCAGTACTTC CASSVRAAGGDEQYF . TRBV9 TRBD2 TRBJ2-7
TGTGCCAGCAGTGAAGCGCTGACAACGGACACCGGGGAGCTGTTTTTT CASSEALTTDTGELFF . TRBV6-1 . TRBJ2-2
TGTGCCAGCAAACTGACAGGGCGGGAGACCCAGTACTTC CASKLTGRETQYF . TRBV6-1 TRBD1 TRBJ2-5
TGTGCCAGCAGTGACTCACCAGGGAACACTGAAGCTTTCTTT CASSDSPGNTEAFF . TRBV6-4 . TRBJ1-1
TGTGCCAGCAGGCACAGGGTGGCCGGGAATGAGCAGTTCTTC CASRHRVAGNEQFF . TRBV6-5 . TRBJ2-1
TGTGCCAGCAGCTTAGGGACTGGGCTCCTGACGCAGTATTTT CASSLGTGLLTQYF . TRBV11-2 . TRBJ2-3
TGTGCCAGCAGTCGCCTAGCGGGAGGCAATGAGCAGTTCTTC CASSRLAGGNEQFF . TRBV25-1 TRBD2 TRBJ2-1
TGCGCCAGCAGTGATGGGACAGGGGGCTACAATGAGCAGTTCTTC CASSDGTGGYNEQFF once TRBV10-1 TRBD1 TRBJ2-1
TGTGCCACCAGCGCAGGACAGGGTAGCGCCTACGAGCAGTACTTC CATSAGQGSAYEQYF . TRBV15 TRBD1 TRBJ2-7
TGTGCCAGCAGCCCGGGACAGGGCCGGGAGTCCCCAGATACGCAGTATTTT CASSPGQGRESPDTQYF . TRBV7-2 TRBD1 TRBJ2-3
TGTGTCGCAGGGGGCGGCTATGGCTACACCTTC CVAGGGYGYTF . TRBV10-3 TRBD1 TRBJ1-2
TGCGCCAGCAGCTTGGGTAGCACTGAAGCTTTCTTT CASSLGSTEAFF . TRBV5-1 . TRBJ1-1
TGTGCCAGCAACAAATTGGACAGTTATAGCAATCAGCCCCAGCATTTT CASNKLDSYSNQPQHF . TRBV5-6 . TRBJ1-5
TGTGCCAGCAGCTTAAACAGTGGAAACACTGAAGCTTTCTTT CASSLNSGNTEAFF . TRBV7-9 . TRBJ1-1
TGCAGCGTTGGGGACAGGGGCACCACAGATACGCAGTATTTT CSVGDRGTTDTQYF once TRBV29-1 TRBD1 TRBJ2-3
TGTGCCAGTGGTCCCCAGTATTATAGCAATCAGCCCCAGCATTTT CASGPQYYSNQPQHF . TRBV19 . TRBJ1-5
TGTGCCAGCAGCTTTCGGGACAGGGGGGACTATGGCTACACCTTC CASSFRDRGDYGYTF . TRBV7-8 TRBD1 TRBJ1-2
TGTGCCAGCAGTAGAGCTAATCAGCCCCAGCATTTT CASSRANQPQHF . TRBV2 . TRBJ1-5
TGTGCCAGTAGATCTCCCGGGACAGGGTTCTACGAGCAGTACTTC CASRSPGTGFYEQYF . TRBV19 TRBD1 TRBJ2-7
TGCGCCAGCAGCCCAGGGGGAAGCACTGAAGCTTTCTTT CASSPGGSTEAFF . TRBV5-1 TRBD1 TRBJ1-1
TGTGCCAGCAGCGTAACACTAGCGGGAGTCCGCAATGAGCAGTTCTTC CASSVTLAGVRNEQFF . TRBV9 TRBD2 TRBJ2-1
TGCGCCAGCAGCTTGGACGGCACCGGGGAGCTGTTTTTT CASSLDGTGELFF . TRBV5-1 . TRBJ2-2
TGTGCCAGCACCGAGACCCCAGGCACTGAAGCTTTCTTT CASTETPGTEAFF . TRBV7-3 . TRBJ1-1
TGTGCCAGCAGCTTCGGGACTAGCGTGCTAGACGAGCAGTACTTC CASSFGTSVLDEQYF . TRBV11-2 TRBD2 TRBJ2-7
TGTGCCAGCAGCTTAGAGATGAGGGATACGCAGTATTTT CASSLEMRDTQYF . TRBV11-3 . TRBJ2-3
TGTGCCAGCAGCTTCCAGCGGGATCTCAATGAGCAGTTCTTC CASSFQRDLNEQFF once TRBV9 TRBD2 TRBJ2-1
TGCGCCAGCAGCTTAGCGGTAAGCTCCTACAATGAGCAGTTCTTC CASSLAVSSYNEQFF . TRBV5-1 . TRBJ2-1
TGCGCCAGCAGTGACCATCAGGGTTGGATTCAGCCCCAGCATTTT CASSDHQGWIQPQHF . TRBV10-1 . TRBJ1-5
TGTGCCAGCAGTGTAGGTCGGAGGGCGGGACGTGATACGCAGTATTTT CASSVGRRAGRDTQYF . TRBV2 . TRBJ2-3
TGTGCCAGCAGCTTAGAAGTCGGGAGCGCCTACGAGCAGTACTTC CASSLEVGSAYEQYF once TRBV7-9 . TRBJ2-7
TGTGCCAGCAGTTTTACAGGCAATCAGCCCCAGCATTTT CASSFTGNQPQHF . TRBV28 . TRBJ1-5
TGCGCCAGCAGCCACTCCTCCGGACTAGCGGAGTCCAATGAGCAGTTCTTC CASSHSSGLAESNEQFF . TRBV4-3 TRBD2 TRBJ2-1
TGTGCCAGCAGCCCCTGGTTAGACAGTGGCTACACCTTC CASSPWLDSGYTF . TRBV9 . TRBJ1-2
TGTGCCAGCAGCTTATATGGGACAGGGGGGACTGAAGCTTTCTTT CASSLYGTGGTEAFF . TRBV7-9 TRBD1 TRBJ1-1
TGTGCCAGCAACCTAGCGGGAGCAAATGAGCAGTTCTTC CASNLAGANEQFF . TRBV27 TRBD2 TRBJ2-1
TGCAGCGTTATTACAGCCAACACCGGGGAGCTGTTTTTT CSVITANTGELFF . TRBV29-1 . TRBJ2-2
TGTGCCAGCAGCTTGGGAGTGGATCAGCCCCAGCATTTT CASSLGVDQPQHF . TRBV5-4 . TRBJ1-5
TGTGCCAGCAGCTTGACTGGGACAGGCTACAATGAGCAGTTCTTC CASSLTGTGYNEQFF . TRBV11-3 TRBD1 TRBJ2-1
TGCAGCGCCCCGGGACAGGGATGGTTTGGCTACACCTTC CSAPGQGWFGYTF . TRBV29-1 TRBD1 TRBJ1-2
TGTGCCAGTTCCGGCGGAGCTGGAAACACCATATATTTT CASSGGAGNTIYF . TRBV19 . TRBJ1-3
TGTGCCAGCAGCCCCTCGTTGTGGGGGGCCGGGGAGCTGTTTTTT CASSPSLWGAGELFF . TRBV7-9 . TRBJ2-2
TGTGCCGTGGGCAGGAGGCCCGACGATTACGAGCAGTACTTC CAVGRRPDDYEQYF . TRBV10-3 . TRBJ2-7
TGTGCCAGCAGTGAGACCAGCGGGAGTTTCTACGAGCAGTACTTC CASSETSGSFYEQYF . TRBV2 TRBD2 TRBJ2-7
TGTGCCAGCCAAAAAGGGGGCATCCAGCCCCAGCATTTT CASQKGGIQPQHF . TRBV2 TRBD1 TRBJ1-5
TGTGCCAGCAGCCAAGTTACTAGCGGCACAGATACGCAGTATTTT CASSQVTSGTDTQYF . TRBV4-2 TRBD2 TRBJ2-3
TGTGCCAGCAGCTTAGTAGGAGGGAGCTCCTACGAGCAGTACTTC CASSLVGGSSYEQYF . TRBV7-6 . TRBJ2-7
TGTGCCAGCAGCTCCGCTAATAGTTACGAGCAGTACTTC CASSSANSYEQYF once TRBV7-2 . TRBJ2-7